What follows are 18 T cell receptor beta chains derived from one specimen sequenced in a study of blood T cell repertoires in COVID-19. Clones were sequenced by immunoSEQ multiplex PCR, and TCRdb holds only the in-frame ones, with some missing. This sample has 60,000 to 80,000 clones; 86% occur once, and the top ten carry 1% to 1.5%. The sequenced material came from peripheral blood. Receptor source: a woman aged 80 or over with acute or convalescent COVID-19.

The chain joins TRBV24-1 to TRBJ2-5; 11 bases are shared with TRBD1. Germline V gene data show CDR1 as KGHDR and CDR2 as SFDVKD. V shed 4 bases and J 4 bases; nucleotides not matched to a gene: 7. The length of the CDR3 is 16 residues. CDR3 bases: TGTGCCACCAGTGAGGCCGGACAGGGGGCGGGAGAGACCCAGTACTTC. Protein sequence: CATSEAGQGAGETQYF.

This chain joins TRBV2 and TRBJ2-1; 7 nucleotides match TRBD2. Per the germline V gene, CDR1 is SNHLY and CDR2 is FYNNEI. The CDR3 consists of 13 residues. Trimming removed 8 bases from V and 3 bases from J; junction bases left unmatched: 4. The CDR3 loop reads CASLAGLYNEQFF. The CDR3 region has the DNA TGTGCCAGCTTAGCGGGCCTCTACAATGAGCAGTTCTTC. Drawing the rest from reference TRBV2 and TRBJ2-1, the complete variable domain is EPEVTQTPSHQVTQMGQEVILRCVPISNHLYFYWYRQILGQKVEFLVSFYNNEISEKSEIFDDQFSVERPDGSNFTLKIRSTKLEDSAMYFCASLAGLYNEQFFGPGTRLTVL.

This chain links TRBV13 with TRBJ2-1, with 11 positions matching TRBD2. Germline assignment: CDR1 PRHDT and CDR2 FYEKMQ (reference sequence). With V trimmed by 4 bases and J by 6 bases, 14 bases remained unmatched. CDR3 length: 18 amino acids. The CDR3 bases are TGTGCCAGCAGCTCCGTTGCGGCTAGCGGGGGGCAGGGCAATGAGCAGTTCTTC. Its protein is CASSSVAASGGQGNEQFF.

The V and J genes are TRBV6-5 and TRBJ1-2; D gene uncertain. The germline CDR1 and CDR2 sequences are MNHEY and SVGAGI. This CDR3 has 15 amino acids. V gave up 0 bases and J gave up 8 bases, with 16 bases separating them. CDR3: CASSYSQVLGFGYTF. CDR3 sequence (DNA): TGTGCCAGCAGTTACTCGCAGGTCCTCGGCTTCGGCTACACCTTC.

The chain links TRBV19 to TRBJ2-1, with 8 bases fitting TRBD1. The CDR3 is 15 residues long. Unmatched junction bases numbered 9, after V lost 5 bases and J lost 6 bases. Germline V gene sequence: CDR1 LNHDA, CDR2 SQIVND (reference sequence). The CDR3 region has the DNA TGTGCCAGTAGTGCGCAAGGACAGGGTGGCAATGAGCAGTTCTTC. It specifies CASSAQGQGGNEQFF.

CDR3 nucleotides: TGTGCCAGCAGTCCCGGGACAGCGTTATCAAAGCATTTT. Encoded protein: CASSPGTALSKHF. The chain recombines TRBV12-3 or TRBV12-4 with TRBJ1-5; 7 nucleotides match TRBD1. The CDR3 spans 13 residues. Trimming cost V 5 bases and J 14 bases; bases outside gene matches: 12.

The chain links TRBV3-1 (or the pseudogene TRBV3-2) to TRBJ2-3, with 9 bases matching TRBD1. In germline, CDR1 is LGHDT, CDR2 YNNKEL (reference sequence). The CDR3 is made up of 16 amino acids. V lost 0 bases and J lost 2; bases outside the gene matches: 3. This chain's CDR3 is CASSQEDRGATDTQYF. CDR3 bases: TGTGCCAGCAGCCAAGAGGACAGGGGAGCCACAGATACGCAGTATTTT.

This clone was observed a single time. The gene calls are TRBV19 and TRBJ2-1; D possibly corresponds to TRBD1 (7 bases). Germline CDR1 and CDR2: LNHDA and SQIVND (reference sequence). V was pared by 1 base and J by 7 bases, with 14 bases between. The CDR3 is 15 residues long. The CDR3: CASSIGRGQFNEQFF. CDR3 bases: TGTGCCAGTAGTATAGGGAGGGGACAGTTTAATGAGCAGTTCTTC.

The chain carries TRBV20-1 and TRBJ2-5, with TRBD1 matching over 10 bases. V dropped 3 bases and J dropped 14; count of bases not matched to a gene: 12. Germline V gene lookup returns CDR1 DFQATT and CDR2 SNEGSKA (reference sequence). The CDR3 consists of 13 residues. The CDR3 reads CSASIGTGAPIYF. The CDR3 DNA is TGCAGTGCTAGTATAGGGACAGGGGCCCCCATATACTTC.

The rearrangement uses TRBV18 and TRBJ1-4, with D perhaps matching TRBD1 (6 bases). Trimming stripped 3 bases from V and 7 bases from J, with 15 bases between. This CDR3 region has 15 residues. CDR1 and CDR2 from the germline V gene are KGHSH and LQKENI. The CDR3, as DNA: TGTGCCAGCTCACCGAGTCAGGGGAGCGGTGAAAAACTGTTTTTT. This gives the protein CASSPSQGSGEKLFF.

The chain uses TRBV28 and TRBJ1-1, with D possibly TRBD1 on 5 matching bases. In germline, CDR1 is MDHEN, CDR2 SYDVKM. Trimming left V 6 bases short and J 6 bases short, with 11 bases between. The CDR3 totals 12 residues. CDR3 sequence reads: CASSQDISEAFF. DNA of the CDR3: TGTGCCAGCAGCCAGGACATCTCTGAAGCTTTCTTT.

In DNA, the CDR3 is TGTGCCAGCAGCCACCCGTTAGCGGGGGGGTTCGCAGATACGCAGTATTTT. This gives the protein CASSHPLAGGFADTQYF. This sequence joins TRBV3-1 (or the pseudogene TRBV3-2) and TRBJ2-3; 11 positions agree with TRBD2. J gave up 4 bases and V 3 bases, and 9 bases lay outside the gene matches. CDR3 length: 17 residues. Germline loops: CDR1 LGHDT, CDR2 YNNKEL (reference sequence).

The J gene is TRBJ2-3, the V gene TRBV9, with D perhaps matching TRBD2 (5 bases). Germline loops: CDR1 SGDLS, CDR2 YYNGEE. V was clipped by 0 bases and J by 1 base, with 12 bases between them. The length of the CDR3 is 16 residues. CDR3 loop: CASSVAAGEGTDTQYF. CDR3 coding DNA: TGTGCCAGCAGCGTAGCTGCCGGGGAAGGCACAGATACGCAGTATTTT.

This chain connects TRBV3-1 (or the pseudogene TRBV3-2) to TRBJ2-6; D is unclear. The CDR3 has 14 residues. CDR1 and CDR2 from the germline V gene are LGHDT and YNNKEL (reference sequence). Deletions cut 4 bases from V and 2 bases from J, with 6 bases between. The CDR3 coding sequence is TGTGCCAGCAGCCCTCAGACTGGGGCCAACGTCCTGACTTTC. Its translation is CASSPQTGANVLTF.

The V and J genes are TRBV20-1 and TRBJ2-1, with D perhaps TRBD2 (6 bases). This CDR3 region has 11 residues. Germline values: CDR1 DFQATT, CDR2 SNEGSKA (reference sequence). The ends were cut back, 7 bases at V and 11 bases at J, with 15 bases in the middle. CDR3 nucleotide sequence: TGCAGTGAAGGGACTCCCCGAAAGCAGTTCTTC. It translates to CSEGTPRKQFF.

The rearrangement joins TRBV12-3 or TRBV12-4 to TRBJ1-1; TRBD1 is a possible D gene (5 bases). Trimming pared 6 bases from V and 1 base from J, leaving 9 bases between. The CDR3 is made up of 13 amino acids. CDR3 nucleotide sequence: TGTGCCAGCAGCCTTCAGGGGAACACTGAAGCTTTCTTT. Protein sequence: CASSLQGNTEAFF.

The rearrangement joins TRBV2 to TRBJ2-3; tentatively, D is TRBD2 (7 bases). Germline loops: CDR1 SNHLY, CDR2 FYNNEI. CDR3 size: 16 residues. Trimming left V 6 bases short and J 2 bases short, with 18 bases between. CDR3 sequence: CASSARGAGPTDTQYF. The CDR3 DNA reads TGTGCCAGCAGCGCTCGGGGGGCGGGGCCCACAGATACGCAGTATTTT.

CDR3 DNA sequence: TGCGCCAGCAGCCGGGGGACTCGCGAGCAGTACTTC. It yields the protein CASSRGTREQYF. The V and J genes are TRBV5-1 and TRBJ2-7; the D gene is possibly TRBD2 (6 bases). The CDR3 spans 12 residues. V gave up 4 bases and J gave up 6 bases, with 11 bases separating them. Germline V gives CDR1 SGHRS, CDR2 YFSETQ.